These T cell receptor beta chains were read from a single sample in a study of graft-versus-host responses after intestinal transplantation. The table came from immunoSEQ multiplex PCR; TCRdb's copy has only in-frame clones and leaves some out. Of approximately 18,000 clones listed, about 40% are singletons. The specimen comprised alloreactive CD4+ T cells from a mixed lymphocyte reaction culture, sampled before transplantation. The source of these receptors is a human patient who was an organ donor for intestinal transplantation. Both conserved end residues are part of each CDR3. Each record gives: J gene, V gene, CDR3 protein.

j_gene: TRBJ2-7
v_gene: TRBV6-6
CDR3aa: CASSRAGGPYEQYF

j_gene: TRBJ2-7
v_gene: TRBV6-6
CDR3aa: CASSLSGGSYEQYF

j_gene: TRBJ1-1
v_gene: TRBV6-5
CDR3aa: CASMLRHSVWTEAFF

j_gene: TRBJ2-1
v_gene: TRBV9
CDR3aa: CASSVAGGNEQFF

j_gene: TRBJ2-7
v_gene: TRBV6-1
CDR3aa: CAISESDRPYEQYF

j_gene: TRBJ2-2
v_gene: TRBV28
CDR3aa: CASSLWMIAGITGELFF

j_gene: TRBJ2-7
v_gene: TRBV5-5
CDR3aa: CASSLNYEQYF

j_gene: TRBJ1-2
v_gene: TRBV10-3
CDR3aa: CAISAARVDYGYTF

j_gene: TRBJ1-2
v_gene: TRBV4-2
CDR3aa: CASSQGTGDYGYTF

j_gene: TRBJ2-7
v_gene: TRBV7-8
CDR3aa: CASSFIAEGSYEQYF

j_gene: TRBJ1-5
v_gene: TRBV28
CDR3aa: CASSSGQGNQPQHF

j_gene: TRBJ1-2
v_gene: TRBV6-6
CDR3aa: CASSRSEGSGYTF

j_gene: TRBJ2-3
v_gene: TRBV7-3
CDR3aa: CASSVASSTDTQYF

j_gene: TRBJ2-3
v_gene: TRBV7-6
CDR3aa: CASSLSLNSQPQYF